This record concerns one T cell receptor beta chain sequence. The sample comes from a study of blood T cell repertoires in COVID-19. Germline V gene lookup returns CDR1 GTSNPN and CDR2 SVGIG (reference sequence). J gave up 2 bases and V 5 bases, and 10 bases lay outside the gene matches. The CDR3 sequence is 15 residues long. This table comes from immunoSEQ multiplex PCR, and its TCRdb copy is limited to in-frame clones, with some not included. The profile covers roughly 48,000 clones, with about 88% appearing a single time and roughly an eighth taken by the ten largest. The V gene is TRBV30, the J gene TRBJ1-2; TRBD1 matches 8 bases. Specimen: peripheral blood. This clonotype was sampled from a human donor in a cohort sampled during active COVID-19. This chain's CDR3 is CAWSQGQGENYGYTF. Written as DNA, the CDR3 is TGTGCCTGGTCCCAAGGACAGGGAGAAAACTATGGCTACACCTTC. The complete variable domain, with remaining parts taken from reference TRBV30 and TRBJ1-2, reads SQTIHQWPATLVQPVGSPLSLECTVEGTSNPNLYWYRQAAGRGLQLLFYSVGIGQISSEVPQNLSASRPQDRQFILSSKKLLLSDSGFYLCAWSQGQGENYGYTFGSGTRLTVV.